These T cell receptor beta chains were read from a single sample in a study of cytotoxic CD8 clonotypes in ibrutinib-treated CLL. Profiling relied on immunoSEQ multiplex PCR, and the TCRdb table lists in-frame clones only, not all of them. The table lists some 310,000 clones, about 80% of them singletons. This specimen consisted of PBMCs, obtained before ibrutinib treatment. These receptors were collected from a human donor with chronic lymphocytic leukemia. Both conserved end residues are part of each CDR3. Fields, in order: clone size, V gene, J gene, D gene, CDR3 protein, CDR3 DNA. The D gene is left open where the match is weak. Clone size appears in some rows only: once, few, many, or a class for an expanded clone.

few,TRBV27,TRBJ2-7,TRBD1,CASSSQGFSYEQYF,TGTGCCAGCAGTTCACAGGGGTTTTCCTACGAGCAGTACTTC
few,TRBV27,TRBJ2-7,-,CASSLIPSAAYEQYF,TGTGCCAGCAGTTTAATCCCCAGCGCGGCATACGAGCAGTACTTC
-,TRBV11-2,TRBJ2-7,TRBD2,CASSFLAAGGLSEQYF,TGTGCCAGCAGCTTTCTGGCGGCGGGAGGTCTCTCCGAGCAGTACTTC
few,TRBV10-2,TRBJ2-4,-,CASSEGARHIQYF,TGCGCCAGCAGTGAGGGGGCCCGGCACATTCAGTACTTC
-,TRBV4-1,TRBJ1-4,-,CASSQEGRGYYEKLFF,TGCGCCAGCAGCCAAGAAGGGAGGGGGTATTATGAAAAACTGTTTTTT
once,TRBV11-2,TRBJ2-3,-,CASSLAGTDTQYF,TGTGCCAGCAGCTTAGCGGGGACAGATACGCAGTATTTT
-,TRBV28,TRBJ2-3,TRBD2,CASSFTSGSFSDTQYF,TGTGCCAGCAGTTTTACTAGCGGGAGCTTCTCAGATACGCAGTATTTT
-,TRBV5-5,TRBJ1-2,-,CASSATGVVYGYTF,TGTGCCAGCAGCGCGACGGGTGTAGTCTATGGCTACACCTTC
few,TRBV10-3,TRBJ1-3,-,CAISESILSGNTIYF,TGTGCCATCAGTGAGTCGATACTATCTGGAAACACCATATATTTT
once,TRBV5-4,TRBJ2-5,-,CASSLSKHGETQYF,TGTGCCAGCAGCTTATCGAAGCACGGTGAGACCCAGTACTTC
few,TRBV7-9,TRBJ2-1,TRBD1,CASSLYVAGGTWEQFF,TGTGCCAGCAGCTTATACGTGGCAGGGGGAACTTGGGAGCAGTTCTTC
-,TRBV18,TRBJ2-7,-,CASSPGSGYEQYF,TGTGCCAGCTCACCAGGGTCAGGCTACGAGCAGTACTTC
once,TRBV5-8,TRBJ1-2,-,CASSFFREINGYTF,TGTGCCAGCAGCTTTTTCAGGGAGATTAATGGCTACACCTTC
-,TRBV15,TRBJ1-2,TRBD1,CATSRDRGTGGDYGYTF,TGTGCCACCAGCAGAGATAGGGGGACAGGGGGCGACTATGGCTACACCTTC
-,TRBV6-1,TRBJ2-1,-,CASSPRDPREQFF,TGTGCCAGCAGTCCCCGGGACCCACGGGAGCAGTTCTTC
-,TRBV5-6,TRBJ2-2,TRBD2,CASSPLAGADTGELFF,TGTGCCAGCAGTCCTCTAGCGGGAGCAGACACCGGGGAGCTGTTTTTT
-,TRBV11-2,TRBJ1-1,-,CASSLGDRNTEAFF,TGTGCCAGCAGCTTAGGTGACAGAAACACTGAAGCTTTCTTT
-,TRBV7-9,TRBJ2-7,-,CASSLGGLEQYF,TGTGCCAGCAGCCTTGGCGGGCTAGAGCAGTACTTC
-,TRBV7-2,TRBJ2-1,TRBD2,CASSLTSGSWSNEQFF,TGTGCCAGCAGCTTAACTAGCGGGAGTTGGAGCAATGAGCAGTTCTTC
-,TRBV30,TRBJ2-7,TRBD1,CAWSWAGGSNEQYF,TGTGCCTGGAGTTGGGCAGGGGGCTCTAACGAGCAGTACTTC
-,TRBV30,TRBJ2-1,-,CAWSVRWAATYNEQFF,TGTGCCTGGAGTGTACGGTGGGCCGCAACCTACAATGAGCAGTTCTTC
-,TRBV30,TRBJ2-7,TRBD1,CAWSLGQVYDF,TGTGCCTGGAGTTTAGGACAGGTATATGACTTC
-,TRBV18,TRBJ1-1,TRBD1,CASSPTSGTGNTEAFF,TGTGCCAGCTCACCAACATCCGGGACAGGGAACACTGAAGCTTTCTTT
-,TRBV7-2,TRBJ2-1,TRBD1,CASSLQGTGNNEQFF,TGTGCCAGCAGCTTACAGGGGACAGGGAACAATGAGCAGTTCTTC
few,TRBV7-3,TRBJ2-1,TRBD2,CASSATSGRYNEQFF,TGTGCCAGCAGCGCTACTAGCGGGAGATACAATGAGCAGTTCTTC
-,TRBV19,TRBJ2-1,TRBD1,CASSITGTGSIEQFF,TGTGCCAGTAGTATAACCGGGACAGGGTCCATTGAGCAGTTCTTC
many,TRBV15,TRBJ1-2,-,CATSREKTVGIYGYTF,TGTGCCACCAGCAGAGAGAAGACCGTAGGGATCTATGGCTACACCTTC
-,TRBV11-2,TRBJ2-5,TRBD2,CASSLAGAETQYF,TGTGCCAGCAGCCTAGCGGGAGCAGAGACCCAGTACTTC
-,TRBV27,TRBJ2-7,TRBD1,CASSLSRDRGLQQYF,TGTGCCAGCAGTTTGTCCCGGGACAGGGGGCTTCAGCAGTACTTC
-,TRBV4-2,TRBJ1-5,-,CASSQESMGPRPQHF,TGTGCCAGCAGCCAAGAATCGATGGGTCCTCGGCCCCAGCATTTT
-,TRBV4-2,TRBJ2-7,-,CASRQGEEEQYF,TGTGCCAGCAGGCAGGGGGAGGAAGAGCAGTACTTC
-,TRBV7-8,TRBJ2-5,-,CASSPTGAAEQETQYF,TGTGCCAGCAGCCCAACCGGGGCGGCCGAACAAGAGACCCAGTACTTC
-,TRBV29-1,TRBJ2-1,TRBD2,CSVEDRAGTSAYNEQFF,TGCAGCGTTGAAGATCGAGCCGGGACTAGCGCGTACAATGAGCAGTTCTTC
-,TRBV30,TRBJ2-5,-,CAWSVAVLETQYF,TGTGCCTGGAGTGTAGCGGTTTTAGAGACCCAGTACTTC
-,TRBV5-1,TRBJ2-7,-,CASSGRELYEQYF,TGCGCCAGCAGCGGCAGGGAGCTCTACGAGCAGTACTTC
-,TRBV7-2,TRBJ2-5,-,CASSLSIQETQYF,TGTGCCAGCAGCTTAAGTATCCAAGAGACCCAGTACTTC